Presented here are 11 T cell receptor beta chains from one specimen sequenced in a study of OX40 agonist ivuxolimab in advanced cancers. TCRdb's copy holds only in-frame clones and misses some; the assay was immunoSEQ multiplex PCR. The sample shows approximately 89,000 clones, 80% to 90% of them seen only once. The source was CD4+ or CD8+ T cells sorted from blood, collected in a trial of the OX40 agonist ivuxolimab. These receptors were obtained from an adult with an advanced solid tumor such as melanoma, head and neck, liver or kidney cancer.

The chain couples TRBV7-9 to TRBJ1-1; no reliable D call. The CDR3 consists of 14 residues. The V end lost 0 bases, the J end lost 2 bases, and 7 bases lay between the germline ends. Germline CDR1 SEHNR, CDR2 FQNEAQ (reference sequence). The CDR3 loop is CASSLAQPNTEAFF. The CDR3 DNA reads TGTGCCAGCAGCTTAGCCCAGCCTAACACTGAAGCTTTCTTT.

This chain joins TRBV7-2 and TRBJ2-5; the match to TRBD2 covers 9 bases. The CDR3 contains 15 residues. Germline trimming cut 5 bases from V and 7 bases from J; bases unmatched to any gene: 11. Germline V lookup: CDR1 SGHTA, CDR2 FQGNSA. CDR3 sequence reads: CASSASLAGLVTQYF. CDR3 in DNA: TGTGCCAGCAGCGCGAGTCTAGCGGGATTGGTGACCCAGTACTTC.

This clone was detected a few times. V and J are TRBV9 and TRBJ1-1; tentatively, D is TRBD1 (6 bases). V lost 4 bases, J lost 1 base, and 14 bases lay in between. The CDR3 is 15 residues long. Germline CDR1 is SGDLS and CDR2 is YYNGEE. CDR3: CASSPPRGGNTEAFF. The CDR3 nucleotides read TGTGCCAGCAGCCCTCCGAGAGGGGGGAACACTGAAGCTTTCTTT. The full variable domain, completed using reference TRBV9 and TRBJ1-1, is DSGVTQTPKHLITATGQRVTLRCSPRSGDLSVYWYQQSLDQGLQFLIQYYNGEERAKGNILERFSAQQFPDLHSELNLSSLELGDSALYFCASSPPRGGNTEAFFGQGTRLTVV.

V is TRBV4-3 and J is TRBJ2-3; TRBD1 matches 8 bases. Germline V gene data show CDR1 as LGHNA and CDR2 as YSLEER. Trimming took 6 bases from V and 0 from J; bases not matched to a gene: 5. The CDR3 runs 15 residues. For the CDR3, the DNA is TGCGCCAGCAGTCTTCAGGGGGCTAGCACAGATACGCAGTATTTT. Translated, it gives CASSLQGASTDTQYF.

The genes are TRBV30 and TRBJ2-2; TRBD2 agrees at 9 bases. Germline V lookup: CDR1 GTSNPN, CDR2 SVGIG (reference sequence). The CDR3 is 15 residues long. V gave up 1 base and J gave up 6 bases; unmatched junction bases: 6. In DNA form, the CDR3 reads TGTGCCTGGAGTGGGGGTAGCGGGAGAGCCGGGGAGCTGTTTTTT. Residues: CAWSGGSGRAGELFF.

V gene TRBV7-2 combines with J gene TRBJ2-3; D is perhaps TRBD2 (6 bases). Looked up from germline, CDR1 is SGHTA and CDR2 is FQGNSA. Trimming pared 1 base from V and 4 bases from J, leaving 18 bases between. This CDR3 region has 17 residues. The CDR3 protein is CASSLGFGGGSPDTQYF. CDR3 in DNA: TGTGCCAGCAGCTTAGGATTTGGAGGAGGGTCCCCAGATACGCAGTATTTT.

The rearrangement joins TRBV19 to TRBJ2-1; the D is unclear. The germline V and J ends were trimmed by 2 bases and 5 bases, with 13 bases remaining between them. The CDR3 sequence is 15 residues long. Germline assignment: CDR1 LNHDA and CDR2 SQIVND (reference sequence). DNA for the CDR3: TGTGCCAGTAGTATACTCCCCTCTAGAAACAATGAGCAGTTCTTC. Residues: CASSILPSRNNEQFF.

This chain links TRBV6-5 with TRBJ2-6; unclear D gene. Germline V gives CDR1 MNHEY, CDR2 SVGAGI. Trimming pared 8 bases from V and 2 bases from J, leaving 13 bases between. The CDR3 runs 15 residues. CDR3 sequence (DNA): TGTGCCAGCTTAAGAACCGGTACTGGGGCCAACGTCCTGACTTTC. Encoded protein: CASLRTGTGANVLTF.

This chain joins TRBV9 and TRBJ2-6, with D perhaps assigned TRBD1 or TRBD2 (6 bases each). This CDR3 is 16 amino acids long. Between the trimmed V and J ends, which lost 7 bases and 4 bases, there was a span of 18 bases. Germline CDR1 and CDR2: SGDLS and YYNGEE. The DNA for the CDR3 is TGTGCCAGCGGAAGCACGGGGGCTTACGGGGCCAACGTCCTGACTTTC. Its protein product is CASGSTGAYGANVLTF.

This sequence joins TRBV28 and TRBJ2-3, with TRBD2 matching over 8 bases. J was trimmed by 6 bases and V by 8 bases; bases with no gene match: 16. There are 16 residues in the CDR3. The germline V gene encodes CDR1 MDHEN and CDR2 SYDVKM. In nucleotides, the CDR3 is TGTGCCAGCCTTTCACCTGCCTTAGCGGGGCACGATACGCAGTATTTT. As protein: CASLSPALAGHDTQYF.

The chain combines TRBV14 with TRBJ1-2, with no clear D. Germline CDR1 SGHDN, CDR2 FVKESK. V was pared by 0 bases and J by 5 bases, with 7 bases between. This CDR3 is built from 13 residues. The CDR3 here is CASSQDREYGYTF. CDR3 nucleotides: TGTGCCAGCAGCCAAGATCGGGAATATGGCTACACCTTC. Variable domain in full (rest from reference TRBV14 and TRBJ1-2): EAGVTQFPSHSVIEKGQTVTLRCDPISGHDNLYWYRRVMGKEIKFLLHFVKESKQDESGMPNNRFLAERTGGTYSTLKVQPAELEDSGVYFCASSQDREYGYTFGSGTRLTVV.